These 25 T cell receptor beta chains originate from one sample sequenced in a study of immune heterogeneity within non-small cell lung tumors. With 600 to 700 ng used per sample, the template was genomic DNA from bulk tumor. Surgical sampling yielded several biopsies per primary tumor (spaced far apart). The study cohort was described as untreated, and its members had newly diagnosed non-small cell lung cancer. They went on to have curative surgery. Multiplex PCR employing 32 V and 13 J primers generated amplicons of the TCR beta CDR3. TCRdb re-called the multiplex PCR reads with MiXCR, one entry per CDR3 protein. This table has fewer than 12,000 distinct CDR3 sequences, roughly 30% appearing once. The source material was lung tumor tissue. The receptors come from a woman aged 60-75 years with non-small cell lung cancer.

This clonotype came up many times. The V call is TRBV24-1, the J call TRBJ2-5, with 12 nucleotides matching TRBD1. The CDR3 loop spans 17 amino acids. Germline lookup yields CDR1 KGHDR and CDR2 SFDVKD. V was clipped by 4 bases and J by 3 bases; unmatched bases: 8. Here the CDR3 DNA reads TGTGCCACCAGTGAAGGGACAGGGGGCACCATCAAAGAGACCCAGTACTTC. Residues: CATSEGTGGTIKETQYF.

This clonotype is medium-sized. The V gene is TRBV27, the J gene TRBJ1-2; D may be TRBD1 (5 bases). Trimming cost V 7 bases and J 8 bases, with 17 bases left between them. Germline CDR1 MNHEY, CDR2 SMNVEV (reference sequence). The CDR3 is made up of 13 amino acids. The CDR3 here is CASMEGATGGYTF. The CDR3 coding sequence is TGTGCCAGCATGGAAGGGGCCACGGGGGGCTACACCTTC.

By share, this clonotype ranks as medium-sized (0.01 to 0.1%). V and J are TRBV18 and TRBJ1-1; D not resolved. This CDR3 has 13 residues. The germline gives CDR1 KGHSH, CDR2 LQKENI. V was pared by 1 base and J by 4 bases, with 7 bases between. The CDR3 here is CASSPQGGTEAFF. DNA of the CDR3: TGTGCCAGCTCACCACAGGGCGGCACTGAAGCTTTCTTT.

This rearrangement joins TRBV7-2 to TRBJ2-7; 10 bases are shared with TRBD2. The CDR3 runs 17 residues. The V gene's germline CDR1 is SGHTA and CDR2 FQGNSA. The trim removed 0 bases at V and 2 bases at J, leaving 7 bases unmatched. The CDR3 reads CASSLAGLAGVTYEQYF. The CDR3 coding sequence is TGTGCCAGCAGCTTAGCGGGTCTAGCGGGAGTCACCTACGAGCAGTACTTC. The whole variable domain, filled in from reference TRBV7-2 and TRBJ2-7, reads GAGVSQSPSNKVTEKGKDVELRCDPISGHTALYWYRQSLGQGLEFLIYFQGNSAPDKSGLPSDRFSAERTGGSVSTLTIQRTQQEDSAVYLCASSLAGLAGVTYEQYFGPGTRLTVT.

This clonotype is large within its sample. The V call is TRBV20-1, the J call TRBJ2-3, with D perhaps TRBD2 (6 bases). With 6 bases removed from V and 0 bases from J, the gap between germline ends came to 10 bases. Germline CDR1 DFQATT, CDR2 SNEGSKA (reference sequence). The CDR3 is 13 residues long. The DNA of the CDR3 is TGCAGTGCCGGTGGAGGGAGCACAGATACGCAGTATTTT. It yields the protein CSAGGGSTDTQYF.

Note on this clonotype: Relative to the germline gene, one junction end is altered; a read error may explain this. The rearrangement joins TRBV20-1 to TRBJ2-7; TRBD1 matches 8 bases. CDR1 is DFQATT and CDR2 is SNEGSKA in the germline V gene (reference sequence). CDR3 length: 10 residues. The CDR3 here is CSASGGEHYF. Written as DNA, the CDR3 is TGCAGTGCTTCAGGGGGCGAGCACTACTTC.

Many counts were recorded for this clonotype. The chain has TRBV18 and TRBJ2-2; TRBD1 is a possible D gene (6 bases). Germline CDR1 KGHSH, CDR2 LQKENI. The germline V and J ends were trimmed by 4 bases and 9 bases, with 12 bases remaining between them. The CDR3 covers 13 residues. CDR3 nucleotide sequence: TGTGCCAGCTCACTAGGGGGACGGAGGGAGCTGTTTTTT. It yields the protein CASSLGGRRELFF.

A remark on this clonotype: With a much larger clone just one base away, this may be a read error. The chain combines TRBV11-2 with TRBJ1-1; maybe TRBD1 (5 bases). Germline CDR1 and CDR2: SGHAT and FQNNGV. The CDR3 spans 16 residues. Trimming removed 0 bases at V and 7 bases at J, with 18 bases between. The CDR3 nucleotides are TGTGCCAGCAGCTTAGATTGGGGGGGAGGTGAGGATGAAGCTTTCTTT. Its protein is CASSLDWGGGEDEAFF.

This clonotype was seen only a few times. CDR3 protein: CASSLDGRGLGEQYF. The CDR3 region has the DNA TGTGCCAGCAGCTTGGACGGGAGGGGGTTGGGGGAGCAGTACTTC. This rearrangement joins TRBV11-2 to TRBJ2-7, with 8 bases matching TRBD2. CDR1 is SGHAT, CDR2 FQNNGV, per germline. V lost 3 bases to trimming and J lost 7 bases; unmatched junction nucleotides: 11. The CDR3 runs 15 residues.

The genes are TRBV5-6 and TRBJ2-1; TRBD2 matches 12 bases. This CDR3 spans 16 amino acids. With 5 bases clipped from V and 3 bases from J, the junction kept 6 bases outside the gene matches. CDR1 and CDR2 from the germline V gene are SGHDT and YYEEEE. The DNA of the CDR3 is TGTGCCAGCAGTTCCGGGACTAGCGGGTTCTACAATGAGCAGTTCTTC. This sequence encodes CASSSGTSGFYNEQFF. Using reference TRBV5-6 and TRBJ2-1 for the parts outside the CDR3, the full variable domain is DAGVTQSPTHLIKTRGQQVTLRCSPKSGHDTVSWYQQALGQGPQFIFQYYEEEERQRGNFPDRFSGHQFPNYSSELNVNALLLGDSALYLCASSSGTSGFYNEQFFGPGTRLTVL.

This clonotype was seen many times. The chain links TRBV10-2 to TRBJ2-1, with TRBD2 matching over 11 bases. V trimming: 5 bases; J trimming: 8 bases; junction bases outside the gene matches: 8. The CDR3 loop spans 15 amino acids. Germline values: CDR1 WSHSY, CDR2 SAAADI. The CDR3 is CASSILTSGIDEQFF. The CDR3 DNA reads TGCGCCAGCAGTATACTGACTAGCGGGATCGATGAGCAGTTCTTC.

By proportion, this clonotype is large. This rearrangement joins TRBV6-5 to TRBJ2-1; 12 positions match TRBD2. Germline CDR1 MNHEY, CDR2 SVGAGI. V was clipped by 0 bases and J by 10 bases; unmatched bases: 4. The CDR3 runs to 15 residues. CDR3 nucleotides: TGTGCCAGCAGTTACTCACGGACTAGCGGGATCGAGCAGTTCTTC. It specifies CASSYSRTSGIEQFF.

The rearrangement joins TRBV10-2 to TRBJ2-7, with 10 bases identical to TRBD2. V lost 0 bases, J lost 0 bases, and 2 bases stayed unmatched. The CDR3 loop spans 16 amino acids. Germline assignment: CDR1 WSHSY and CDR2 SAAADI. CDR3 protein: CASSESTSGLSYEQYF. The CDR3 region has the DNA TGCGCCAGCAGTGAGTCGACTAGCGGGCTCTCCTACGAGCAGTACTTC.

CDR3 loop: CASSPSGRTSEAFF. Written as DNA, the CDR3 is TGTGCCAGCTCACCTTCGGGGCGTACTTCTGAAGCTTTCTTT. The chain has TRBV18 and TRBJ1-1; possibly TRBD1 for D (5 bases). Trimming removed 3 bases from V and 6 bases from J, with 14 bases in between. The CDR3 covers 14 residues. Germline CDR1 and CDR2: KGHSH and LQKENI.

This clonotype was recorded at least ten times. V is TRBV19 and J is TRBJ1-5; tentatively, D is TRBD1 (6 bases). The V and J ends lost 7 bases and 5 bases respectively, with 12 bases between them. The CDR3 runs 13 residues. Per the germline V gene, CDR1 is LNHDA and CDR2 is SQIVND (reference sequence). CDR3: CASMSRGDQPQHF. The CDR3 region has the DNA TGTGCCAGTATGTCCAGGGGTGATCAGCCCCAGCATTTT.

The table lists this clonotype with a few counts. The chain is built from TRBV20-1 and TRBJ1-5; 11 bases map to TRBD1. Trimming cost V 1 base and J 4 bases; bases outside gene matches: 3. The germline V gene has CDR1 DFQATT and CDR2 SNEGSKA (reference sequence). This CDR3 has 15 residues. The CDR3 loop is CSARVGTGGNQPQHF. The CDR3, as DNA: TGCAGTGCTAGAGTCGGGACAGGGGGAAATCAGCCCCAGCATTTT.

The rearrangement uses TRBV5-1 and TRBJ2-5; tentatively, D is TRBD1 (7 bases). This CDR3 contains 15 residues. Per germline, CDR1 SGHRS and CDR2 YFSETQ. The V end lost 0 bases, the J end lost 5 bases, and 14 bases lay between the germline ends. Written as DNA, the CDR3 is TGCGCCAGCAGCTTGGCCGGAGGGGGCGCGGAGACCCAGTACTTC. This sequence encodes CASSLAGGGAETQYF.

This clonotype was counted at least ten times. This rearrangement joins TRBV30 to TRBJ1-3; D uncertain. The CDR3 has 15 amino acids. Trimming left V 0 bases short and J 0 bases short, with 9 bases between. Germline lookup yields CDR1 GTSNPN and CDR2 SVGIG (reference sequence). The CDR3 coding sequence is TGTGCCTGGAGTGTTTGGCAAAACTCTGGAAACACCATATATTTT. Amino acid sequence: CAWSVWQNSGNTIYF.

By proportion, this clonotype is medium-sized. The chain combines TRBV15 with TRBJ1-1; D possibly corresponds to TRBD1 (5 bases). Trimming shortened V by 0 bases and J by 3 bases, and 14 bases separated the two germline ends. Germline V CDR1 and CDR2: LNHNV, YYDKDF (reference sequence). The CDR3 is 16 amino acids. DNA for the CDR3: TGTGCCACCAGCAGAGAGGCCCCCCGGGGGGACACTGAAGCTTTCTTT. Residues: CATSREAPRGDTEAFF.

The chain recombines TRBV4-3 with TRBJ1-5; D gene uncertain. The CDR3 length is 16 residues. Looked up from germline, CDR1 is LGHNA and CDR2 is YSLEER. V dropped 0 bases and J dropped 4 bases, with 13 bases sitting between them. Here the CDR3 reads CASSQDWEDGNQPQHF. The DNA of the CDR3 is TGCGCCAGCAGCCAAGATTGGGAGGATGGGAATCAGCCCCAGCATTTT.

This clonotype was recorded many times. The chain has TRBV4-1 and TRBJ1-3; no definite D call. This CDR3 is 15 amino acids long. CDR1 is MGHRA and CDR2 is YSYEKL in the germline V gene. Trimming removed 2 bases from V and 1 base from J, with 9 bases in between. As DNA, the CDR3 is TGCGCCAGCAGCCAACGGGAGGGATCTGGAAACACCATATATTTT. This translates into CASSQREGSGNTIYF.

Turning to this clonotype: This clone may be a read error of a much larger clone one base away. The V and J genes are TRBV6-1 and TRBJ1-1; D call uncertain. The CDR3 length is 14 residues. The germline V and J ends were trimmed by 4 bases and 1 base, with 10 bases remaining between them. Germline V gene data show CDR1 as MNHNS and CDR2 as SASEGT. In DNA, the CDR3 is TGTGCCAGCAGTGCTACGGGGAGGAACACTGAAGCTTTCTTT. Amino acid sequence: CASSATGRNTEAFF.

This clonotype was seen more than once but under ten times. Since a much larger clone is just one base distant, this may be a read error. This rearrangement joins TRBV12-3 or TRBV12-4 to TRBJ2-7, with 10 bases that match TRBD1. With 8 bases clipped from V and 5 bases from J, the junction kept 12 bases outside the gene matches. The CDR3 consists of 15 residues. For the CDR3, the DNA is TGTGCCAGCGGGGGGACAGGGGTAATCAAAAACGAGCAGTACTTC. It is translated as CASGGTGVIKNEQYF.

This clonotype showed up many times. CDR3 amino acids: CSATGGTEKLFF. The CDR3, as DNA: TGCAGTGCTACGGGGGGTACTGAAAAACTGTTTTTT. The V call is TRBV20-1, the J call TRBJ1-4, with D perhaps matching TRBD1 (5 bases). CDR1 is DFQATT and CDR2 is SNEGSKA in the germline V gene (reference sequence). This CDR3 has 12 residues. Deletions cut 4 bases from V and 7 bases from J, with 10 bases between.

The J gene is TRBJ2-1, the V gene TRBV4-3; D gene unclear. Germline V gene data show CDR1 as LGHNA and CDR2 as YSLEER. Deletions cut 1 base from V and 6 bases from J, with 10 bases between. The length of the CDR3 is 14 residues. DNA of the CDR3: TGCGCCAGCAGCCAAGTGGCCGCGCTCAATGAGCAGTTCTTC. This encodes CASSQVAALNEQFF.